The rows below give T cell receptor beta chains drawn from one sample of a study of shared clonotypes between healthy human individuals. Produced via immunoSEQ multiplex PCR; TCRdb's table is partial and in-frame only. The sample yields some 2,100,000 clones, about 92% seen once. The sequencing input was naive CD8+ T cells from PBMCs. Source of these receptors: a man younger than 30 in good health. Some clones in this sample may be carry-over from other donors' samples. Each CDR3 is given with its conserved first and last residue. The order of the fields is J gene, D gene, V gene, clone size, CDR3 protein, CDR3 DNA. The D gene is left open where the match is weak. Part of the rows lack a size; the others show once, few, many or a class for expanded clones.

j_call: TRBJ2-1; d_call: TRBD2; v_call: TRBV11-3; clone_size: once; cdr3_aa: CASSPSGTERWDEQFF; cdr3_nt: TGTGCCAGCAGCCCGAGCGGGACGGAGCGTTGGGATGAGCAGTTCTTC
j_call: TRBJ2-7; d_call: .; v_call: TRBV27; clone_size: .; cdr3_aa: CASSLGGWVHEQYF; cdr3_nt: TGTGCCAGCAGTTTAGGAGGGTGGGTCCACGAGCAGTACTTC
j_call: TRBJ1-2; d_call: .; v_call: TRBV19; clone_size: .; cdr3_aa: CASSGWTAEDGYTF; cdr3_nt: TGTGCCAGTTCCGGATGGACAGCGGAGGATGGCTACACCTTC
j_call: TRBJ2-1; d_call: .; v_call: TRBV29-1; clone_size: once; cdr3_aa: CSVGGERHEQFF; cdr3_nt: TGCAGCGTTGGGGGAGAGCGACATGAGCAGTTCTTC
j_call: TRBJ1-2; d_call: TRBD1; v_call: TRBV2; clone_size: .; cdr3_aa: CASNILQGDIDGYTF; cdr3_nt: TGTGCCAGCAATATTTTACAGGGGGATATTGATGGCTACACCTTC
j_call: TRBJ2-7; d_call: .; v_call: TRBV27; clone_size: .; cdr3_aa: CATSDTTYEQYF; cdr3_nt: TGTGCCACCTCGGACACGACCTACGAGCAGTACTTC
j_call: TRBJ1-4; d_call: .; v_call: TRBV4-1; clone_size: .; cdr3_aa: CASSVRQSINEKLFF; cdr3_nt: TGCGCCAGCAGCGTCCGACAGAGCATTAATGAAAAACTGTTTTTT
j_call: TRBJ1-4; d_call: TRBD1; v_call: TRBV2; clone_size: .; cdr3_aa: CASREYRGNNEKLFF; cdr3_nt: TGTGCCAGCAGAGAGTACAGGGGGAATAATGAAAAACTGTTTTTT
j_call: TRBJ2-1; d_call: .; v_call: TRBV27; clone_size: .; cdr3_aa: CASSFGGTYNEQFF; cdr3_nt: TGTGCCAGCAGTTTTGGAGGAACCTACAATGAGCAGTTCTTC
j_call: TRBJ1-5; d_call: .; v_call: TRBV28; clone_size: once; cdr3_aa: CASRIRVNNQPQHF; cdr3_nt: TGTGCCAGCAGAATCAGGGTAAACAATCAGCCCCAGCATTTT
j_call: TRBJ2-1; d_call: .; v_call: TRBV10-1; clone_size: .; cdr3_aa: CASSESLSAGDEQFF; cdr3_nt: TGCGCCAGCAGTGAGTCGCTTTCGGCTGGGGATGAGCAGTTCTTC
j_call: TRBJ2-1; d_call: TRBD2; v_call: TRBV11-2; clone_size: .; cdr3_aa: CASSLRTSGIMYNEQFF; cdr3_nt: TGTGCCAGCAGCCTCCGGACTAGCGGGATTATGTACAATGAGCAGTTCTTC
j_call: TRBJ2-1; d_call: TRBD2; v_call: TRBV27; clone_size: .; cdr3_aa: CASSWPGGYNEQFF; cdr3_nt: TGTGCCAGCAGTTGGCCGGGGGGCTACAATGAGCAGTTCTTC
j_call: TRBJ1-2; d_call: .; v_call: TRBV10-3; clone_size: .; cdr3_aa: CAISDSLGGNYGYTF; cdr3_nt: TGTGCCATCAGTGATTCCCTGGGTGGAAATTATGGCTACACCTTC
j_call: TRBJ2-7; d_call: TRBD2; v_call: TRBV5-4; clone_size: once; cdr3_aa: CASSQIAGGYDEQYF; cdr3_nt: TGTGCCAGCAGCCAGATAGCGGGAGGTTATGATGAGCAGTACTTC
j_call: TRBJ2-1; d_call: TRBD1; v_call: TRBV7-7; clone_size: .; cdr3_aa: CASSSSGTAYNEQFF; cdr3_nt: TGTGCCAGCAGCTCATCCGGGACAGCATACAATGAGCAGTTCTTC
j_call: TRBJ2-3; d_call: TRBD1; v_call: TRBV4-1; clone_size: .; cdr3_aa: CASSQGWGQGGDTQYF; cdr3_nt: TGCGCCAGCAGCCAAGGGTGGGGACAGGGCGGCGATACGCAGTATTTT
j_call: TRBJ2-7; d_call: .; v_call: TRBV7-2; clone_size: .; cdr3_aa: CASSLEVAVRYEQYF; cdr3_nt: TGTGCCAGCAGCCTTGAGGTGGCAGTACGCTACGAGCAGTACTTC
j_call: TRBJ2-1; d_call: TRBD1; v_call: TRBV7-8; clone_size: .; cdr3_aa: CASSSLDRGLVNEQFF; cdr3_nt: TGTGCCAGCAGCTCCCTGGACAGGGGGCTAGTTAATGAGCAGTTCTTC
j_call: TRBJ2-2; d_call: TRBD2; v_call: TRBV7-9; clone_size: .; cdr3_aa: CASSFGLAGDTGELFF; cdr3_nt: TGTGCCAGCAGCTTTGGGCTAGCGGGAGACACCGGGGAGCTGTTTTTT
j_call: TRBJ2-3; d_call: TRBD1; v_call: TRBV27; clone_size: .; cdr3_aa: CASSGTGVSSDTQYF; cdr3_nt: TGTGCCAGCAGTGGTACAGGGGTATCCTCAGATACGCAGTATTTT
j_call: TRBJ1-5; d_call: .; v_call: TRBV9; clone_size: .; cdr3_aa: CASSVARSSNQPQHF; cdr3_nt: TGTGCCAGCAGCGTAGCGCGAAGTAGCAATCAGCCCCAGCATTTT
j_call: TRBJ2-3; d_call: .; v_call: TRBV28; clone_size: .; cdr3_aa: CASSIRAGGADTQYF; cdr3_nt: TGTGCCAGCAGTATTAGGGCGGGCGGCGCAGATACGCAGTATTTT
j_call: TRBJ2-7; d_call: .; v_call: TRBV4-2; clone_size: .; cdr3_aa: CASSQWNRDEQYF; cdr3_nt: TGTGCCAGCAGCCAATGGAATAGGGACGAGCAGTACTTC
j_call: TRBJ1-4; d_call: .; v_call: TRBV27; clone_size: few; cdr3_aa: CASSDRGTNEKLFF; cdr3_nt: TGTGCCAGCAGTGACCGAGGAACTAATGAAAAACTGTTTTTT
j_call: TRBJ2-1; d_call: .; v_call: TRBV12-5; clone_size: .; cdr3_aa: CASGLRYNEQFF; cdr3_nt: TGTGCTAGTGGTTTAAGGTACAATGAGCAGTTCTTC
j_call: TRBJ2-4; d_call: TRBD2; v_call: TRBV4-1; clone_size: .; cdr3_aa: CASSPGLVLAKNIQYF; cdr3_nt: TGCGCCAGCAGCCCTGGACTAGTTCTAGCCAAAAACATTCAGTACTTC
j_call: TRBJ2-7; d_call: .; v_call: TRBV7-8; clone_size: .; cdr3_aa: CASSLESGSSYEQYF; cdr3_nt: TGTGCCAGCAGCTTAGAATCGGGAAGCTCCTACGAGCAGTACTTC
j_call: TRBJ1-5; d_call: .; v_call: TRBV27; clone_size: .; cdr3_aa: CASSLLGPQPQHF; cdr3_nt: TGTGCCAGCAGTCTCCTGGGCCCTCAGCCCCAGCATTTT
j_call: TRBJ2-5; d_call: .; v_call: TRBV28; clone_size: .; cdr3_aa: CASRDQDEGMPQETQYF; cdr3_nt: TGTGCCAGCAGAGACCAGGATGAGGGGATGCCCCAAGAGACCCAGTACTTC
j_call: TRBJ1-2; d_call: TRBD1; v_call: TRBV5-4; clone_size: few; cdr3_aa: CASSSHRGEGYTF; cdr3_nt: TGTGCCAGCAGCTCACACAGGGGTGAGGGCTACACCTTC
j_call: TRBJ2-5; d_call: .; v_call: TRBV5-6; clone_size: .; cdr3_aa: CASSHYTTRYQETQYF; cdr3_nt: TGTGCCAGCAGCCACTACACGACACGGTACCAAGAGACCCAGTACTTC
j_call: TRBJ2-7; d_call: .; v_call: TRBV7-9; clone_size: .; cdr3_aa: CASSNWQRSSYEQYF; cdr3_nt: TGTGCCAGCAGCAACTGGCAGCGGTCCTCCTACGAGCAGTACTTC
j_call: TRBJ2-1; d_call: TRBD2; v_call: TRBV27; clone_size: .; cdr3_aa: CASSSGLAEHNEQFF; cdr3_nt: TGTGCCAGCAGTTCTGGACTAGCGGAACACAATGAGCAGTTCTTC
j_call: TRBJ2-6; d_call: .; v_call: TRBV5-6; clone_size: .; cdr3_aa: CASSAGRPSGANVLTF; cdr3_nt: TGTGCCAGCAGCGCGGGACGGCCCTCTGGGGCCAACGTCCTGACTTTC
j_call: TRBJ1-2; d_call: .; v_call: TRBV6-5; clone_size: .; cdr3_aa: CASSYSSGREGYTF; cdr3_nt: TGTGCCAGCAGTTACTCTTCGGGGCGCGAGGGCTACACCTTC
j_call: TRBJ2-3; d_call: TRBD2; v_call: TRBV2; clone_size: .; cdr3_aa: CASSAEAGGPPDTQYF; cdr3_nt: TGTGCCAGCAGTGCGGAAGCGGGAGGGCCCCCAGATACGCAGTATTTT
j_call: TRBJ2-7; d_call: .; v_call: TRBV5-6; clone_size: .; cdr3_aa: CASSLIAIPEQYF; cdr3_nt: TGTGCCAGCAGCTTGATTGCGATCCCGGAGCAGTACTTC
j_call: TRBJ2-7; d_call: TRBD2; v_call: TRBV27; clone_size: .; cdr3_aa: CASSPSGSAYEQYF; cdr3_nt: TGTGCCAGCAGTCCTAGCGGGAGCGCCTACGAGCAGTACTTC
j_call: TRBJ1-2; d_call: TRBD1; v_call: TRBV5-4; clone_size: .; cdr3_aa: CASSMTPGQGRDTF; cdr3_nt: TGTGCCAGCAGCATGACCCCGGGACAGGGCCGGGACACCTTC
j_call: TRBJ2-1; d_call: .; v_call: TRBV6-1; clone_size: .; cdr3_aa: CASTWSRDSAFF; cdr3_nt: TGTGCCAGCACCTGGTCCCGGGACTCGGCGTTCTTC
j_call: TRBJ2-7; d_call: .; v_call: TRBV7-3; clone_size: .; cdr3_aa: CASSPGAGPYEQYF; cdr3_nt: TGTGCCAGCAGCCCCGGGGCGGGGCCCTACGAGCAGTACTTC
j_call: TRBJ2-7; d_call: TRBD1; v_call: TRBV5-1; clone_size: once; cdr3_aa: CASSLAQGKYEQYF; cdr3_nt: TGCGCCAGCAGCTTGGCACAGGGGAAGTACGAGCAGTACTTC